These T cell receptor beta chains were read from a single sample in a study of early T cells in non-severe SARS-CoV-2 infection. TCRdb recomputed calls from the 5' RACE reads with MiXCR, one row per CDR3 protein. This table has fewer than 50,000 distinct CDR3 sequences, 12% appearing once. Sample: whole blood. The receptors come from an adult who was a healthcare worker with PCR-confirmed SARS-CoV-2 infection or an uninfected control (not recorded which). Each CDR3 is given with its conserved first and last residue. D genes are given only for firm matches. The size field is filled for only some rows; it gives once, few, many or a size class.

>NA|TRBV29-1|TRBJ2-3|TRBD2
CSVEESKGLGSADTQYF
TGCAGCGTTGAAGAAAGTAAGGGACTAGGTTCTGCAGATACGCAGTATTTT
>many|TRBV28|TRBJ2-1|NA
CASSGSGNEQFF
TGTGCCAGCAGTGGGAGCGGCAATGAGCAGTTCTTC
>many|TRBV5-1|TRBJ2-7|TRBD1
CASSLEPGTGNDEQYF
TGCGCCAGCAGCTTGGAACCCGGGACAGGTAACGACGAGCAGTACTTC
>NA|TRBV9|TRBJ1-5|NA
CASSFQGNQPQHF
TGTGCCAGCAGCTTCCAGGGGAATCAGCCCCAGCATTTT
>many|TRBV10-3|TRBJ2-3|NA
CAIRDHDYPTDTQYF
TGTGCCATCAGGGACCACGACTATCCCACAGATACGCAGTATTTT
>many|TRBV24-1|TRBJ1-4|NA
CATSDSGGPLEKLFF
TGTGCCACCAGTGACTCAGGAGGGCCCCTTGAAAAACTGTTTTTT
>many|TRBV5-6|TRBJ1-1|NA
CASSLTNTEAFF
TGTGCCAGCAGCTTGACAAACACTGAAGCTTTCTTT
>many|TRBV28|TRBJ2-7|NA
CASIDGFSYEQYF
TGTGCCAGCATCGACGGGTTCTCCTACGAGCAGTACTTC
>few|TRBV12-3/TRBV12-4|TRBJ2-5|TRBD2
CASTKRDGLAGQAQETQYF
TGTGCCAGCACCAAGAGAGACGGACTAGCGGGTCAGGCCCAAGAGACCCAGTACTTC
>few|TRBV19|TRBJ2-1|NA
CASTPGPGRLYNEQFF
TGTGCCAGTACCCCCGGGCCCGGGAGACTTTACAATGAGCAGTTCTTC
>many|TRBV5-4|TRBJ1-1|NA
CASSLMRGGDTEAFF
TGTGCCAGCAGCTTGATGAGGGGGGGCGACACTGAAGCTTTCTTT
>NA|TRBV12-3/TRBV12-4|TRBJ1-3|NA
CASRLQDTIYF
TGTGCCAGCAGGCTCCAGGACACCATATATTTT
>few|TRBV20-1|TRBJ2-1|NA
CSARGGRDEQFF
TGCAGTGCTAGGGGGGGCCGGGATGAGCAGTTCTTC
>NA|TRBV20-1|TRBJ1-1|NA
CSAREGTEAFF
TGCAGTGCTAGAGAGGGAACCGAAGCTTTCTTT
>NA|TRBV7-6|TRBJ2-1|NA
CASSLLLGAGNEQFF
TGTGCCAGCAGCTTATTATTGGGGGCTGGAAATGAGCAGTTCTTC
>few|TRBV4-1|TRBJ2-1|TRBD2
CASGGNPLAGLTYNEQFF
TGCGCCAGCGGGGGCAATCCCCTAGCGGGACTAACCTACAATGAGCAGTTCTTC
>many|TRBV20-1|TRBJ2-7|NA
CGVGGYGYEQYF
TGCGGAGTCGGAGGATATGGTTACGAGCAGTACTTC
>many|TRBV7-6|TRBJ2-2|NA
CASLGVTGELFF
TGTGCCAGCCTGGGGGTGACCGGGGAGCTGTTTTTT
>NA|TRBV9|TRBJ2-5|NA
CASGGLDQETQYF
TGTGCCAGCGGGGGACTGGACCAAGAGACCCAGTACTTC
>many|TRBV7-9|TRBJ1-1|NA
CASSLTTTGMNTEAFF
TGTGCCAGCAGCCTAACAACGACAGGAATGAACACTGAAGCTTTCTTT
>many|TRBV6-6|TRBJ2-3|NA
CASGNLLWPFTQYF
TGTGCCAGCGGCAACCTCCTCTGGCCCTTTACGCAGTATTTT
>NA|TRBV20-1|TRBJ2-1|NA
CSARDVKGLEWGNEQFF
TGCAGTGCTAGAGACGTTAAGGGGCTTGAATGGGGCAATGAGCAGTTCTTC
>few|TRBV5-4|TRBJ2-7|TRBD1
CASSRTGALQRQYF
TGTGCCAGCAGCCGGACAGGGGCGCTTCAAAGGCAGTACTTC
>few|TRBV2|TRBJ2-5|TRBD1
CATSGQAAETQYF
TGTGCCACATCAGGACAGGCCGCAGAGACCCAGTACTTC
>NA|TRBV4-3|TRBJ1-2|NA
CASSQDYEAPAYTF
TGCGCCAGCAGCCAAGATTATGAGGCCCCGGCGTACACCTTC
>NA|TRBV20-1|TRBJ2-2|NA
CSASDTRLPLVTGELFF
TGCAGTGCTAGTGATACCAGGTTGCCTCTCGTCACCGGGGAGCTGTTTTTT
>many|TRBV6-5|TRBJ2-1|NA
CATRSHNEQFF
TGTGCCACCAGAAGCCACAATGAGCAGTTCTTC
>NA|TRBV28|TRBJ1-5|NA
CASRSGEGSNQPQHF
TGTGCCAGCAGGTCCGGAGAAGGAAGCAATCAGCCCCAGCATTTT
>many|TRBV6-6|TRBJ1-5|TRBD1
CASLGQVNQPQHF
TGTGCCAGCCTGGGACAGGTCAATCAGCCCCAGCATTTT
>many|TRBV6-2/TRBV6-3|TRBJ2-7|TRBD2
CASSFPFSGTSGYEQYF
TGTGCCAGCAGTTTCCCTTTCTCCGGGACTAGCGGATACGAGCAGTACTTC
>many|TRBV28|TRBJ2-1|NA
CASRIPGAAYGNEQFF
TGTGCCAGCAGAATCCCGGGGGCCGCCTACGGTAATGAGCAGTTCTTC
>few|TRBV4-3|TRBJ1-2|NA
CASSQEGQAGYTF
TGCGCCAGCAGCCAAGAAGGGCAGGCCGGCTACACCTTC
>few|TRBV12-3/TRBV12-4|TRBJ2-5|NA
CASSFLREETQYF
TGTGCCAGCAGTTTTTTGCGAGAAGAGACCCAGTACTTC
>few|TRBV10-3|TRBJ2-2|TRBD2
CAISARGLAGANTGELFF
TGTGCCATCAGTGCGAGGGGACTAGCGGGGGCGAACACCGGGGAGCTGTTTTTT
>few|TRBV20-1|TRBJ1-5|TRBD1
CSARDRGPFNQPQHF
TGCAGTGCTAGGGACAGGGGGCCCTTTAATCAGCCCCAGCATTTT
>many|TRBV7-2|TRBJ2-4|NA
CASSLSSNIQYF
TGTGCCAGCAGCTTGAGCAGCAACATTCAGTACTTC
>medium-sized|TRBV28|TRBJ2-4|TRBD2
CASSYTTGTSGGRTKNIQYF
TGTGCCAGCAGTTATACTACCGGGACTAGCGGGGGTAGGACCAAAAACATTCAGTACTTC
>NA|TRBV7-5|TRBJ1-2|NA
CISVPEAPGGGKFDGYTF
NA
>few|TRBV10-2|TRBJ1-1|NA
CASSDPMNTEAFF
TGCGCCAGCAGTGATCCGATGAACACTGAAGCTTTCTTT
>few|TRBV24-1|TRBJ2-3|TRBD2
CATSDPTSGGVDTQYF
TGTGCCACCAGTGACCCCACTAGCGGGGGGGTAGATACGCAGTATTTT
>NA|TRBV20-1|TRBJ2-7|NA
CSASTLREQYF
TGCAGTGCTAGTACTTTGAGGGAGCAGTACTTC
>NA|TRBV28|TRBJ2-5|NA
CASSRVQETQYF
TGTGCCAGCAGTAGGGTACAAGAGACCCAGTACTTC
>many|TRBV5-8|TRBJ2-7|NA
CASSLIDEQYF
TGTGCCAGCAGCTTGATAGACGAGCAGTACTTC
>many|TRBV11-2|TRBJ1-5|TRBD1
CASSLGTGGGNQPQHF
TGTGCCAGCAGCTTAGGGACAGGGGGCGGCAATCAGCCCCAGCATTTT
>few|TRBV9|TRBJ1-1|NA
CASSVALDLNTEAFF
TGTGCCAGCAGCGTAGCCTTGGACTTGAACACTGAAGCTTTCTTT
>NA|TRBV29-1|TRBJ2-1|TRBD2
CSVESSGGAYEQFF
TGCAGCGTTGAATCTAGCGGGGGGGCCTATGAGCAGTTCTTC
>NA|TRBV7-2|TRBJ2-3|TRBD1
CASSPRTGSPRDTQYF
TGTGCCAGCAGCCCGAGGACAGGGTCCCCTCGGGATACGCAGTATTTT
>NA|TRBV20-1|TRBJ2-1|TRBD2
CSAIGTSPYNEQFF
TGCAGTGCTATAGGGACTAGCCCCTACAATGAGCAGTTCTTC
>few|TRBV28|TRBJ1-5|NA
CASNAMGRGAVQPQHF
TGTGCCAGCAACGCCATGGGGCGGGGGGCCGTTCAGCCCCAGCATTTT